A single sample gave rise to the 21 T cell receptor beta chains below, sequenced in a study of radiation and T cells in renal cell carcinoma (dated by TCRdb to between 2020 and 2021). The time point label for this specimen denotes: baseline pretreatment blood. The treatment or condition tag for this specimen amounts to: 15 Gy SBRT to primary tumor, nephrectomy 4 weeks later. Library preparation used the immunoSEQ multiplex PCR assay. In TCRdb, the immuneACCESS table is reduced to in-frame sequences with V and J assigned. These tables do not hold every clone; where another copy was compared, an unresolved V gene accounts for under half, and the others remain unexplained. The table for this sample lists around 160,000 clones; about 87% of them were counted only once. The top ten hold around 4% of the sample. The material was blood, obtained from a patient whose treatment included radiotherapy and nephrectomy. The receptors derive from a woman aged 65 to 85 with renal cell carcinoma.

The chain uses TRBV28 and TRBJ1-1, with TRBD1 as a possible D gene (6 bases). V lost 6 bases and J lost 0, with 23 bases in between. The germline gives CDR1 MDHEN, CDR2 SYDVKM. This CDR3 has 18 residues. CDR3 bases: TGTGCCAGCAGACCTGGGGGGGCGAGCTTTGGAATGAACACTGAAGCTTTCTTT. It codes for CASRPGGASFGMNTEAFF.

The J gene is TRBJ1-5, the V gene TRBV5-4; TRBD1 is a possible D gene (6 bases). The CDR3 consists of 17 residues. From germline, CDR1 is SGHNT and CDR2 YYREEE (reference sequence). V dropped 0 bases and J dropped 0 bases, with 13 bases sitting between them. The CDR3 reads CASSLVGGGDSNQPQHF. CDR3 nucleotide sequence: TGTGCCAGCAGCTTGGTAGGGGGAGGGGATAGCAATCAGCCCCAGCATTTT.

The chain is built from TRBV7-8 and TRBJ2-7; 7 bases line up with TRBD2. CDR1 and CDR2 (germline): SGHVS, FQNEAQ. J lost 7 bases, V lost 1 base, and 7 bases had no gene match. The CDR3 is 14 residues long. This chain's CDR3 is CASSLGEGLGEQYF. Written as DNA, the CDR3 is TGTGCCAGCAGCTTAGGGGAGGGATTGGGAGAGCAGTACTTC. Variable domain in full (rest from reference TRBV7-8 and TRBJ2-7): GAGVSQSPRYKVAKRGQDVALRCDPISGHVSLFWYQQALGQGPEFLTYFQNEAQLDKSGLPSDRFFAERPEGSVSTLKIQRTQQEDSAVYLCASSLGEGLGEQYFGPGTRLTVT.

The V call is TRBV7-2, the J call TRBJ1-6; D gene unclear. In germline, CDR1 is SGHTA, CDR2 FQGNSA. The CDR3 contains 15 residues. Trimming left V 8 bases short and J 0 bases short, with 11 bases between. The CDR3 region is CASGGGSSYNSPLHF. In nucleotides, the CDR3 is TGTGCCAGCGGCGGAGGGAGCTCCTATAATTCACCCCTCCACTTT.

This chain joins TRBV19 and TRBJ2-1, with 9 bases matching TRBD2. The length of the CDR3 is 18 residues. V trimming: 6 bases; J trimming: 4 bases; junction bases outside the gene matches: 16. Germline CDR1 is LNHDA and CDR2 is SQIVND (reference sequence). The CDR3 reads CASSPLGTSKGLYNEQFF. CDR3 nucleotide sequence: TGTGCCAGTAGCCCCCTGGGGACTAGCAAGGGCCTTTACAATGAGCAGTTCTTC. The complete variable domain, with remaining parts taken from reference TRBV19 and TRBJ2-1, reads DGGITQSPKYLFRKEGQNVTLSCEQNLNHDAMYWYRQDPGQGLRLIYYSQIVNDFQKGDIAEGYSVSREKKESFPLTVTSAQKNPTAFYLCASSPLGTSKGLYNEQFFGPGTRLTVL.

The CDR3 here is CASTTPGQFGNTIYF. CDR3 coding DNA: TGTGCCAGCACCACACCGGGACAGTTCGGAAACACCATATATTTT. This chain links TRBV6-6 with TRBJ1-3, with 7 bases matching TRBD1. This CDR3 region has 15 residues. Looked up from germline, CDR1 is MNHNY and CDR2 is SVGAGI (reference sequence). V lost 7 bases and J lost 4; bases outside the gene matches: 10.

V is TRBV28 and J is TRBJ2-3; 8 bases agree with TRBD2. With V trimmed by 1 base and J by 5 bases, 2 bases remained unmatched. This CDR3 has 14 amino acids. Germline CDR1 MDHEN, CDR2 SYDVKM. CDR3 DNA: TGTGCCAGCAGTTTATCGGGGGGGCAAGATACGCAGTATTTT. Translated: CASSLSGGQDTQYF. Combining the CDR3 with reference TRBV28 and TRBJ2-3 gives the whole variable domain DVKVTQSSRYLVKRTGEKVFLECVQDMDHENMFWYRQDPGLGLRLIYFSYDVKMKEKGDIPEGYSVSREKKERFSLILESASTNQTSMYLCASSLSGGQDTQYFGPGTRLTVL.

V usage is TRBV27 and J usage is TRBJ1-4; no clear D gene. V was clipped by 5 bases and J by 3 bases, with 10 bases between them. Germline V gene lookup returns CDR1 MNHEY and CDR2 SMNVEV (reference sequence). The CDR3 consists of 14 residues. This CDR3 is CASSARGSNEKLFF. The CDR3 region has the DNA TGTGCCAGCAGTGCCCGCGGGTCTAATGAAAAACTGTTTTTT.

The chain uses TRBV28 and TRBJ1-6; 7 nucleotides agree with TRBD1. The germline V gene has CDR1 MDHEN and CDR2 SYDVKM. V lost 10 bases, J lost 7 bases, and 4 bases stayed unmatched. The CDR3 covers 12 residues. The CDR3 region is CATHRGNSPLHF. In DNA form, the CDR3 reads TGTGCCACTCACAGGGGAAATTCACCCCTCCACTTT.

This clone occurred a few times. V usage is TRBV6-5 and J usage is TRBJ1-1; no reliable D call. The CDR3 consists of 13 residues. The germline V gene encodes CDR1 MNHEY and CDR2 SVGAGI. The V end was cut by 6 bases, the J end by 2 bases, with 10 bases between. CDR3 sequence (DNA): TGTGCCAGCAGACGATTCGGAAACACTGAAGCTTTCTTT. It encodes CASRRFGNTEAFF.

The chain joins TRBV5-6 to TRBJ2-3; TRBD1 agrees at 10 bases. CDR3 size: 14 residues. CDR1 is SGHDT, CDR2 YYEEEE, per germline. The J segment lost 7 bases and the V segment lost 2 bases, leaving 4 bases of the junction unmatched. CDR3 protein: CASSFRDRGYTQYF. CDR3 sequence (DNA): TGTGCCAGCAGCTTCCGGGACAGGGGATATACGCAGTATTTT.

The chain couples TRBV15 to TRBJ2-3; D may be TRBD1 or TRBD2 (5 bases each). Germline CDR1 is LNHNV and CDR2 is YYDKDF (reference sequence). The CDR3 has 17 amino acids. V shed 0 bases and J shed 3 bases, with 16 bases lying between them. DNA of the CDR3: TGTGCCACCAGCAGAGATCCCAGGGCGGGTCGGACAGATACGCAGTATTTT. Translating it yields CATSRDPRAGRTDTQYF.

The J gene is TRBJ1-1, the V gene TRBV5-1, with D perhaps matching TRBD1 (5 bases). The germline gives CDR1 SGHRS, CDR2 YFSETQ. The CDR3 covers 14 residues. V shed 2 bases and J shed 0 bases, with 8 bases lying between them. DNA of the CDR3: TGCGCCAGCAGCTTTGAGACAGTGAACACTGAAGCTTTCTTT. It encodes CASSFETVNTEAFF.

This sequence joins TRBV5-8 and TRBJ2-3; a possible D gene is TRBD1 (7 bases). This CDR3 has 15 residues. Germline V CDR1 and CDR2: SGHTS, YDEGEE. V lost 3 bases and J 0 bases, leaving 11 bases between the germline ends. In nucleotides, the CDR3 is TGTGCCAGCAGCTCAGGGGGGCGTAGCACAGATACGCAGTATTTT. Protein: CASSSGGRSTDTQYF.

The rearrangement joins TRBV27 to TRBJ1-6, with a possible D match to TRBD1 (6 bases). V was shortened by 8 bases and J by 7 bases, with 15 bases between the two germline ends. Looked up from germline, CDR1 is MNHEY and CDR2 is SMNVEV (reference sequence). The CDR3 sequence is 14 residues long. In DNA, the CDR3 is TGTGCCAGCTGGGCCCGGGGGGCAAATTCACCCCTCCACTTT. Translated, it gives CASWARGANSPLHF.

This clone was found once. A read error may account for a junction end that differs from germline. The chain combines TRBV5-1 with TRBJ2-7; maybe TRBD2 (6 bases). In germline, CDR1 is SGHRS, CDR2 YFSETQ. The CDR3 covers 14 residues. CDR3 bases: TGCGCCAGCAGCTTGGACGCGGGGTCTCGCGAGGAGCACTTC. Protein product: CASSLDAGSREEHF.

The chain has TRBV28 and TRBJ1-1; TRBD1 matches 8 bases. From germline, CDR1 is MDHEN and CDR2 SYDVKM. This CDR3 comprises 16 residues. V trimming: 5 bases; J trimming: 3 bases; junction bases outside the gene matches: 11. The CDR3 loop reads CASSVDRAPQYTEAFF. The CDR3 nucleotides read TGTGCCAGCAGTGTGGACAGGGCCCCTCAGTACACTGAAGCTTTCTTT.

The chain has TRBV30 and TRBJ2-5; possibly TRBD2 for D (7 bases). The germline V gene encodes CDR1 GTSNPN and CDR2 SVGIG (reference sequence). V was shortened by 5 bases and J by 1 base, with 17 bases between the two germline ends. This CDR3 has 15 amino acids. CDR3 in amino acids: CAWGTRGGSQETQYF. Written as DNA, the CDR3 is TGTGCCTGGGGGACTCGCGGGGGCTCCCAAGAGACCCAGTACTTC. Using reference TRBV30 and TRBJ2-5 for the parts outside the CDR3, the full variable domain is SQTIHQWPATLVQPVGSPLSLECTVEGTSNPNLYWYRQAAGRGLQLLFYSVGIGQISSEVPQNLSASRPQDRQFILSSKKLLLSDSGFYLCAWGTRGGSQETQYFGPGTRLLVL.

The sample holds one count of this clone. The V and J genes are TRBV19 and TRBJ1-3, with D uncertain. The CDR3 contains 14 residues. The ends were cut back, 3 bases at V and 2 bases at J, with 8 bases in the middle. Germline loops: CDR1 LNHDA, CDR2 SQIVND (reference sequence). CDR3 loop: CASSMSGAGNTIYF. The CDR3 DNA reads TGTGCCAGTAGTATGAGCGGGGCTGGAAACACCATATATTTT.

The chain uses TRBV5-1 and TRBJ1-2; 10 bases map to TRBD1. Germline values: CDR1 SGHRS, CDR2 YFSETQ. V trimming: 2 bases; J trimming: 3 bases; junction bases outside the gene matches: 4. CDR3 length: 15 amino acids. The CDR3: CASSLTGTGDYGYTF. The DNA for the CDR3 is TGCGCCAGCAGCTTAACGGGGACAGGGGACTATGGCTACACCTTC.

The chain is built from TRBV5-1 and TRBJ1-5; D call uncertain. Trimming cost V 0 bases and J 3 bases, with 10 bases left between them. In germline, CDR1 is SGHRS, CDR2 YFSETQ. The CDR3 has 15 residues. CDR3 coding DNA: TGCGCCAGCAGCTTGGCCGGTTTAGCCAATCAGCCCCAGCATTTT. Protein product: CASSLAGLANQPQHF.